This T cell receptor (beta chain) was sequenced for a study of metastatic and nonmetastatic thyroid tumors. Study-level information: The authors compared repertoires across blood and tumor or nodule tissue from malignant and benign thyroid patients. Findings of the study overall: The reported finding was significantly higher TCR beta diversity in malignant thyroid tumors relative to benign nodules, in blood and tumor.

All patients were treatment-naive before thyroid surgery. This clone was detected many times. What it binds is unknown. With MiXCR, TCRdb called clones anew from the PCR reads. The sample lists about 30,000 clones; 20% to 30% were seen once. This TCR came from a female donor with papillary thyroid cancer or a benign thyroid nodule (not recorded which). Some clones in this sample may be carry-over from other donors' samples. Sequencing used blood.

This CDR3 reads CSAQDVNYEQYF. The CDR3 bases are TGCAGTGCTCAGGATGTCAACTACGAGCAGTACTTC. The V gene is TRBV20-1, the J gene TRBJ2-7; D uncertain. Germline V gene lookup returns CDR1 DFQATT and CDR2 SNEGSKA (reference sequence). V dropped 5 bases and J dropped 3 bases, with 11 bases sitting between them. This CDR3 region has 12 residues.